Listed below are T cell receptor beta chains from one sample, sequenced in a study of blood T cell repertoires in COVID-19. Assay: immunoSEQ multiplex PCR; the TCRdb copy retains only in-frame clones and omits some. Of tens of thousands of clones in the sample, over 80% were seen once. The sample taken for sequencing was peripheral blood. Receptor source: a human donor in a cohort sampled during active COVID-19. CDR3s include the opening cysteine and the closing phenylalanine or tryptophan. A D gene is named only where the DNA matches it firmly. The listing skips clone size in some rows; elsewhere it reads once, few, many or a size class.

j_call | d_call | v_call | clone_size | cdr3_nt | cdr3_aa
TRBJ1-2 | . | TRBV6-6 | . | TGTGCCAGCAGTTACTCGAATGGGGAGGAATATGGCTACACCTTC | CASSYSNGEEYGYTF
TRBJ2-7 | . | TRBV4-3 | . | TGCGCCAGCTCTCTGGGGTCGGGGGTTTACGAGCAGTACTTC | CASSLGSGVYEQYF
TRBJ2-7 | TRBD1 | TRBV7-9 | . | TGTGCCAGCGGTTTGGACAGGGGATTCGACGAGCAGTACTTC | CASGLDRGFDEQYF
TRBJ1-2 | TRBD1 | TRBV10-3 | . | TGTGCCATCACCAGCGGACAGGGGGCCGACGGCTACACCTTC | CAITSGQGADGYTF
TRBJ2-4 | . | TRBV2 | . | TGTGCCAGCAGTGACGCCAGGGTTGGCATTCAGTACTTC | CASSDARVGIQYF
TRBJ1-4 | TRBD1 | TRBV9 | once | TGTGCCAGCAGCGTAGGACGACAGGGGCTAGAAAAACTGTTTTTT | CASSVGRQGLEKLFF
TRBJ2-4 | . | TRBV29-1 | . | TGCAGCGCCAGACTCAGGGAAGGCATTCAGTACTTC | CSARLREGIQYF
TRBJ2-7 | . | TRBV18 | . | TGTGCCAGCTCCCCGGGGGTAGGCTCCTACGAGCAGTACTTC | CASSPGVGSYEQYF
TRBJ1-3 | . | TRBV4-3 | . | TGCGCCAGCAGCCAAGATCGGAGGATCTCTGGAAACACCATATATTTT | CASSQDRRISGNTIYF
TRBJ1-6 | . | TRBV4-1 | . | TGCGCCAGCAGCCAAGACTCCAGGGTGGATTCACCCCTCCACTTT | CASSQDSRVDSPLHF
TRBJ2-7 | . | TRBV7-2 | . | TGTGCCAGCAGCCCTATGGGGAGCTCCTACGAGCAGTACTTC | CASSPMGSSYEQYF
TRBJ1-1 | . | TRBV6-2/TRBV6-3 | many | TGTGCCAGCAGCTCCTACGGCACTGAAGCTTTCTTT | CASSSYGTEAFF
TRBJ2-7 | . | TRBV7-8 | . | TGTGCCAGCAGCCCCGGGGCCGGACAGACCTACGAGCAGTACTTC | CASSPGAGQTYEQYF
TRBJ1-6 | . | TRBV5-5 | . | TGTGCCAGCAGCTTGTCCAGGGGTTATAATTCACCCCTCCACTTT | CASSLSRGYNSPLHF
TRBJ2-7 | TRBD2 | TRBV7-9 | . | TGTGCCAGCAGCCTTCTAGCGGGGCTCCGGTACTTC | CASSLLAGLRYF
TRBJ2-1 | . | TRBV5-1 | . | TGCGCCAGCAGCTTGGTTCCCGGGAATGAGCAGTTCTTC | CASSLVPGNEQFF
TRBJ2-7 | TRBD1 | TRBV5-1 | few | TGCGCCAGCAGCGTCCCGGGACAGGGGGTGCAGTACTTC | CASSVPGQGVQYF
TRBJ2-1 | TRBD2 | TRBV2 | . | TGTGCCAAACCGGGACTAGCGGGGGGGCTCGATTACAATGAGCAGTTCTTC | CAKPGLAGGLDYNEQFF
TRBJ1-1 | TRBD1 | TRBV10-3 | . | TGTGCCATCAGGGACCCAGGGGGTGCTGAAGCTTTCTTT | CAIRDPGGAEAFF
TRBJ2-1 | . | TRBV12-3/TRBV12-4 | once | TGTGCCAGCTTCCACTCGTACAATGAGCAGTTCTTC | CASFHSYNEQFF
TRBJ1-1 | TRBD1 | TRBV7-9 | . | TGTGCCAGCAGGGGTCAGACAGGGGAGACTGAAGCTTTCTTT | CASRGQTGETEAFF
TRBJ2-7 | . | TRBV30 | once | TGTGCCTGGAGCAAGACGACGGGGACCTACGAGCAGTACTTC | CAWSKTTGTYEQYF
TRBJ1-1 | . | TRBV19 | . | TGTGCCAGTAGTATCCGCCGGGGGGGGGACACTGAAGCTTTCTTT | CASSIRRGGDTEAFF
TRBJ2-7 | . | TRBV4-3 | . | TGCGCCAGCAGCCAAGAATTCTCGCTACCAGGGGAGCAGTACTTC | CASSQEFSLPGEQYF
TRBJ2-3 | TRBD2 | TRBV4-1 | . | TGCGCCAGCAGCACGCTAGCGGGGTTAGATACGCAGTATTTT | CASSTLAGLDTQYF
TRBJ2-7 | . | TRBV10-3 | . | TGTGCCATCAGTGAAGTTCGAAAAACTCGAACCTACGAGCAGTACTTC | CAISEVRKTRTYEQYF
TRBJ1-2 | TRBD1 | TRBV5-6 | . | TGTGCCAGCAGCTTGTGGGGACAGGAGGGTTCTAGCGCCTATGGCTACACCTTC | CASSLWGQEGSSAYGYTF
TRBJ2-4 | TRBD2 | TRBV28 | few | TGTGCCAGCAGTTCCTATGGGGGGGGGATAGCCAAAAACATTCAGTACTTC | CASSSYGGGIAKNIQYF
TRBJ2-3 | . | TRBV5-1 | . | TGCGCCAGCGGGTTGGAGGGGGACACAGATACGCAGTATTTT | CASGLEGDTDTQYF
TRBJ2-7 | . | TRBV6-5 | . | TGTGCCAGCAGTTACTCGATTCGGGGTGGAGGCTACGAGCAGTACTTC | CASSYSIRGGGYEQYF
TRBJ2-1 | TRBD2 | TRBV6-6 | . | TGTGCCAGCAGGGGCTTACGGGGGGGCGGCTACAATGAGCAGTTCTTC | CASRGLRGGGYNEQFF
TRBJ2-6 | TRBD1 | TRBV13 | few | TGTGCCAGCAGCCTTAGAGGGGGGACAGGACTTCTCTCTGGGGCCAACGTCCTGACTTTC | CASSLRGGTGLLSGANVLTF
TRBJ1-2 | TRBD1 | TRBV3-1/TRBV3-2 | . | TGTGCCAGCAGCCCCCGGGACAGGGGGTTCTATGGCTACACCTTC | CASSPRDRGFYGYTF
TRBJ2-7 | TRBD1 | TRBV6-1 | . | TGTGCCAGCAGTGAATTGTTCCTGAGCAGCGACAGGGTCAACGAGCAGTACTTC | CASSELFLSSDRVNEQYF
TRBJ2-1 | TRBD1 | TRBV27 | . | TGTGCCAGCGGAGAGGGGGCGAGTGGCCGCAATGAGCAGTTCTTC | CASGEGASGRNEQFF
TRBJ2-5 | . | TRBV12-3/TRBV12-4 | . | TGTGCCAGCAGTTTATCCGGCCAAGAGACCCAGTACTTC | CASSLSGQETQYF
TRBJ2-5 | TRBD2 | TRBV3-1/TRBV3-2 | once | TGTGCCAGCAGCCGGACTAGCGAGGGGGTGACCCAGTACTTC | CASSRTSEGVTQYF
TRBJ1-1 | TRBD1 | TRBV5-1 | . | TGCGCCAGCAGCCGAACCCAGGGGGGGAACACTGAAGCTTTCTTT | CASSRTQGGNTEAFF
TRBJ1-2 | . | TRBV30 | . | TGTGCCTGGAGTCGTTCCTATGGCTACACCTTC | CAWSRSYGYTF
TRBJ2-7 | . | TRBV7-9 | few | TGTGCCAGCAGCTTAGACTTCAGCGGAGAGCAGTACTTC | CASSLDFSGEQYF
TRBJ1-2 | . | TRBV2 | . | TGTGCCAGCAGTGAGGATCCGGGGTTAAACTATGGCTACACCTTC | CASSEDPGLNYGYTF
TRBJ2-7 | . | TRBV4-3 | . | TGCGCCAGCAGCCAAGCAGCCCACGGGGGATACGAGCAGTACTTC | CASSQAAHGGYEQYF
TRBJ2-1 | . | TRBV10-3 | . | TGTGCCATCAGTGAGGGGGCAGGGATAAATGAGCAGTTCTTC | CAISEGAGINEQFF
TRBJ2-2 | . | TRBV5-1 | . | TGCGCCAGCAGCGACAGGAGCAACACCGGGGAGCTGTTTTTT | CASSDRSNTGELFF
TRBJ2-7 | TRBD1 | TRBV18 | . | TGTGCCAGCTCACTTAGTCGGGACAGGACTTCCTACGAGCAGTACTTC | CASSLSRDRTSYEQYF
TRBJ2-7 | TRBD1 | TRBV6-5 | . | TGTGCCACCAGGAAAACTTCGGACAGGGAAAGGCAGTACTTC | CATRKTSDRERQYF
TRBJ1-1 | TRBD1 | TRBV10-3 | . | TGTGCCATCAGTGAGTCAGGGGCAGGGGGCGCTTCTGAAGCTTTCTTT | CAISESGAGGASEAFF
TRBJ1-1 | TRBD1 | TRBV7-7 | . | TGTGCCAGCAGCTCGCACAGGGGAATGAACACTGAAGCTTTCTTT | CASSSHRGMNTEAFF
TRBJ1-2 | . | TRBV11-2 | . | TGTGCCAGCAGCTTAGATAGAGCTGGCTACACCTTC | CASSLDRAGYTF
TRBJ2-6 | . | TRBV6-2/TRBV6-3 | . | TGTGCCAGCAGTGGCGGGGCGCATAGGGGGGCCAACGTCCTGACTTTC | CASSGGAHRGANVLTF
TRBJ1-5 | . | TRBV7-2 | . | TGTGCCAGCAGCTTGGAGCAGGGAAGCAATCAGCCCCAGCATTTT | CASSLEQGSNQPQHF
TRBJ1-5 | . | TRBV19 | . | TGTGCCAGTAGTATGGCCCGAAATCAGCCCCAGCATTTT | CASSMARNQPQHF
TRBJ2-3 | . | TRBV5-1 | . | TGCGCCAGCCATGATATGGCTAGCACAGATACGCAGTATTTT | CASHDMASTDTQYF
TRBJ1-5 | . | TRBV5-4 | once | TGTGCCAGCAGCGAGGGAATCGGCTATCAGCCCCAGCATTTT | CASSEGIGYQPQHF
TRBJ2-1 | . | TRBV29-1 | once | TGCAGCGTTGAAGATCCGTCACCTAACTCCTACAATGAGCAGTTCTTC | CSVEDPSPNSYNEQFF
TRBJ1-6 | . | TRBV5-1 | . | TGCGCCAGCAGCTCCGGCTCCTATAATTCACCCCTCCACTTT | CASSSGSYNSPLHF
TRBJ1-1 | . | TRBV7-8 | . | TGTGCCAGCAGCTTAGCGGTTGGGCGGGCTGAAGCTTTCTTT | CASSLAVGRAEAFF
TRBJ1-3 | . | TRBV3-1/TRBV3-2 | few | TGTGCCAGCAGCCGGAAGGGGGAAGGAAACACCATATATTTT | CASSRKGEGNTIYF
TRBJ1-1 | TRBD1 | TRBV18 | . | TGTGCCAGCTCGCCTCAGGGGGCCACTGAAGCTTTCTTT | CASSPQGATEAFF
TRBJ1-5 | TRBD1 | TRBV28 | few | TGTGCCAGCCTCCGCCGACAGGGACGACAGCCCCAGCATTTT | CASLRRQGRQPQHF